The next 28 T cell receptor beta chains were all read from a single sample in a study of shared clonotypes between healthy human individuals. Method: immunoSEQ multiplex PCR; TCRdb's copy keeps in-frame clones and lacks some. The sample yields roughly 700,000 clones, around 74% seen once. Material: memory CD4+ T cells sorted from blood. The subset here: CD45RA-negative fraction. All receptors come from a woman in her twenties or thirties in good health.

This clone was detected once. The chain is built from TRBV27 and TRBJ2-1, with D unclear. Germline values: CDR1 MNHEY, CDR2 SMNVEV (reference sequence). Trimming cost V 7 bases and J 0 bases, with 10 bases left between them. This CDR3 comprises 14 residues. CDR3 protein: CASKGSNSYNEQFF. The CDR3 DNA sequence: TGTGCCAGCAAAGGCTCAAACTCCTACAATGAGCAGTTCTTC.

The CDR3 spells CASTPGLAGVSGANVLTF. The CDR3 nucleotides are TGCGCCAGCACCCCAGGGCTAGCGGGAGTTAGTGGGGCCAACGTCCTGACTTTC. The chain recombines TRBV5-1 with TRBJ2-6; 10 positions match TRBD2. CDR3 length: 18 residues. Germline lookup yields CDR1 SGHRS and CDR2 YFSETQ. Losses at the gene ends were 6 bases for V and 3 bases for J; bases not matched to a gene: 12. Based on the CDR3 plus reference TRBV5-1 and TRBJ2-6, the full variable domain is KAGVTQTPRYLIKTRGQQVTLSCSPISGHRSVSWYQQTPGQGLQFLFEYFSETQRNKGNFPGRFSGRQFSNSRSEMNVSTLELGDSALYLCASTPGLAGVSGANVLTFGAGSRLTVL.

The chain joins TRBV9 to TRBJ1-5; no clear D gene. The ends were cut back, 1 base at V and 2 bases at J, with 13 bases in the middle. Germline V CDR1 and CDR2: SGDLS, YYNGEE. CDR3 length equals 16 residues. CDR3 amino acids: CASSVIGRQGNQPQHF. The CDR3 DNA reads TGTGCCAGCAGCGTAATTGGCAGGCAAGGCAATCAGCCCCAGCATTTT.

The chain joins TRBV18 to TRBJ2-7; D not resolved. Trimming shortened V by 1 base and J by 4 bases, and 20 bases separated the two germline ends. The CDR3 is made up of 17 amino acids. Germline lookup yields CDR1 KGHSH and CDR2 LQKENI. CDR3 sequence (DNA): TGTGCCAGCTCACCACTCCCCGAAGGTAACCCAACTTACGAGCAGTACTTC. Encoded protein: CASSPLPEGNPTYEQYF.

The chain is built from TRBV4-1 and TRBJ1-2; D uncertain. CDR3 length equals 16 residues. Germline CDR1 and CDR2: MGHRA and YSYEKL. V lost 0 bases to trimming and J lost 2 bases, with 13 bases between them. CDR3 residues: CASSQDRTTLNYGYTF. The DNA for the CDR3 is TGCGCCAGCAGCCAAGACAGGACCACCTTGAACTATGGCTACACCTTC.

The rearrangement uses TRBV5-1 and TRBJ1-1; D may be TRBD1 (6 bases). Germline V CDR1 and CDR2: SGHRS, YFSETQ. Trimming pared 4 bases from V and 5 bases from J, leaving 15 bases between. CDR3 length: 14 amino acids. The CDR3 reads CASSAGQPTTEAFF. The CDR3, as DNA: TGCGCCAGCAGCGCAGGACAGCCCACTACTGAAGCTTTCTTT.

The CDR3 sequence is CASSSTTGGASGEQFF. The CDR3 DNA reads as TGTGCCAGCAGTTCCACAACAGGGGGCGCATCGGGTGAGCAGTTCTTC. The chain has TRBV6-6 and TRBJ2-1; 9 bases align to TRBD1. Germline V gives CDR1 MNHNY, CDR2 SVGAGI (reference sequence). The CDR3 extends over 16 amino acids. V lost 4 bases and J lost 9; bases outside the gene matches: 13.

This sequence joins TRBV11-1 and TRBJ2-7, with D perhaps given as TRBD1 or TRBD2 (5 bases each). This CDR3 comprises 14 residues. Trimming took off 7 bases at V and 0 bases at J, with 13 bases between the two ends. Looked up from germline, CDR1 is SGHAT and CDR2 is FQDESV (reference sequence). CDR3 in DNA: TGTGCCAGCACCTGGGGGACGGCCTCCTACGAGCAGTACTTC. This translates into CASTWGTASYEQYF. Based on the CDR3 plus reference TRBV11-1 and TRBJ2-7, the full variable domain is EAEVAQSPRYKITEKSQAVAFWCDPISGHATLYWYRQILGQGPELLVQFQDESVVDDSQLPKDRFSAERLKGVDSTLKIQPAELGDSAMYLCASTWGTASYEQYFGPGTRLTVT.

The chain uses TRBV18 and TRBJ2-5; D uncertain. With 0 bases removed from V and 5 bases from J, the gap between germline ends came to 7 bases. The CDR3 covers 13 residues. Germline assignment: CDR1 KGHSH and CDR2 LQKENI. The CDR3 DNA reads TGTGCCAGCTCACCACCAATGATGGAGACCCAGTACTTC. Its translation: CASSPPMMETQYF. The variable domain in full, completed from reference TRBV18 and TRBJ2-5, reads NAGVMQNPRHLVRRRGQEARLRCSPMKGHSHVYWYRQLPEEGLKFMVYLQKENIIDESGMPKERFSAEFPKEGPSILRIQQVVRGDSAAYFCASSPPMMETQYFGPGTRLLVL.

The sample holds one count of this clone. CDR3 residues: CASTKDSFNTGELFF. The CDR3 DNA follows: TGTGCCAGCACCAAGGACAGCTTTAACACCGGGGAGCTGTTTTTT. The chain combines TRBV6-4 with TRBJ2-2, with D perhaps TRBD1 (6 bases). This CDR3 comprises 15 residues. Per germline, CDR1 MRHNA and CDR2 SNTAGT. V was cut by 7 bases and J by 2 bases, with 14 bases left in between.

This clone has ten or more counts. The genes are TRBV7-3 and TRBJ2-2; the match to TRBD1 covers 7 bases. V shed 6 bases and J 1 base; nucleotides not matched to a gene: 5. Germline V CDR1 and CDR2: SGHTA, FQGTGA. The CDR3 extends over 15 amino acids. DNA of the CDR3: TGTGCCAGCAGGCCCGGGACAGAGAACACCGGGGAGCTGTTTTTT. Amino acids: CASRPGTENTGELFF.

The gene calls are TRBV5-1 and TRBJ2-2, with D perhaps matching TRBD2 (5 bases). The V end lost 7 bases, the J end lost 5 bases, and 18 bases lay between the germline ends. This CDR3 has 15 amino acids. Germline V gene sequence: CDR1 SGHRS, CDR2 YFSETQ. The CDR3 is CASSSIRGRTGELFF. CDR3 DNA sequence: TGCGCCAGCTCTTCTATACGGGGTCGGACCGGGGAGCTGTTTTTT.

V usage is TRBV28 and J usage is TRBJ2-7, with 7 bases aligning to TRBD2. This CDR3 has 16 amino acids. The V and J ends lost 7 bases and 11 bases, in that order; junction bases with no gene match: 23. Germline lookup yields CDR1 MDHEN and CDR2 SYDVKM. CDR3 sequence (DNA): TGTGCCAGCACCCCCCCGTACAAGGGGACTACCTCGGTCAAGTACTTC. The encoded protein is CASTPPYKGTTSVKYF.

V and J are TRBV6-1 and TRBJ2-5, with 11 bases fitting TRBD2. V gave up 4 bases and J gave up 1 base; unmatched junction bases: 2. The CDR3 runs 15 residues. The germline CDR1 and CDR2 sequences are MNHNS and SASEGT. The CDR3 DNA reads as TGTGCCAGCAGTGGACTAGCGGGGCTCCAAGAGACCCAGTACTTC. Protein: CASSGLAGLQETQYF.

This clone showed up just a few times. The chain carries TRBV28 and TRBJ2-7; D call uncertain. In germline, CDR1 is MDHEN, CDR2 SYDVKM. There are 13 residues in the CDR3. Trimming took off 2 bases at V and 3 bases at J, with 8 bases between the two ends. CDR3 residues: CASSLPMVYEQYF. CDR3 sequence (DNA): TGTGCCAGCAGTTTACCCATGGTCTACGAGCAGTACTTC. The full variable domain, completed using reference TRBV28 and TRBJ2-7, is DVKVTQSSRYLVKRTGEKVFLECVQDMDHENMFWYRQDPGLGLRLIYFSYDVKMKEKGDIPEGYSVSREKKERFSLILESASTNQTSMYLCASSLPMVYEQYFGPGTRLTVT.

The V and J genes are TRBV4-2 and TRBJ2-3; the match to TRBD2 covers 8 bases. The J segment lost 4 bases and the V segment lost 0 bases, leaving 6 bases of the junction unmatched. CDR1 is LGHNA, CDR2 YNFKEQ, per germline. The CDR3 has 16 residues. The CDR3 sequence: CASSQDSAGGPDTQYF. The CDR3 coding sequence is TGTGCCAGCAGCCAAGATAGTGCGGGGGGTCCAGATACGCAGTATTTT.

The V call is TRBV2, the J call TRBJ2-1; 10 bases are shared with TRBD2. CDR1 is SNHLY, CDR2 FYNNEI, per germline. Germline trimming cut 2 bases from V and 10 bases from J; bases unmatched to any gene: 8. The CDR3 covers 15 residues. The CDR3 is CASSELSGRADEQFF. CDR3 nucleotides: TGTGCCAGCAGTGAACTGAGCGGGAGGGCCGACGAGCAGTTCTTC. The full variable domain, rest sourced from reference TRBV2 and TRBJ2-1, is EPEVTQTPSHQVTQMGQEVILRCVPISNHLYFYWYRQILGQKVEFLVSFYNNEISEKSEIFDDQFSVERPDGSNFTLKIRSTKLEDSAMYFCASSELSGRADEQFFGPGTRLTVL.

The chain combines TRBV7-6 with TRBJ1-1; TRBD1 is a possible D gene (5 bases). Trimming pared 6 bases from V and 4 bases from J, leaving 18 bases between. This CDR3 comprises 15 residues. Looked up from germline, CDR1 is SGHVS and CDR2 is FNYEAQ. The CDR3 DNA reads TGTGCCAGCAGTTCTTCCAGGGCGGCAGGCACTGAAGCTTTCTTT. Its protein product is CASSSSRAAGTEAFF.

CDR3 DNA: TGTGCCAGCAGTTACTTCCCTGGAAACACCATATATTTT. Protein product: CASSYFPGNTIYF. The rearrangement joins TRBV6-5 to TRBJ1-3; D remains ambiguous. Germline V gene lookup returns CDR1 MNHEY and CDR2 SVGAGI. CDR3 size: 13 residues. Trimming left V 1 base short and J 2 bases short, with 3 bases between.

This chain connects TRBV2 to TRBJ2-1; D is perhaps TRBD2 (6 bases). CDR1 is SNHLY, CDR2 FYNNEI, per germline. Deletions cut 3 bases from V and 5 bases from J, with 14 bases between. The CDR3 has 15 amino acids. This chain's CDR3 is CASSDRAGFNNEQFF. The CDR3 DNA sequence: TGTGCCAGCAGTGATCGGGCGGGGTTTAACAATGAGCAGTTCTTC.

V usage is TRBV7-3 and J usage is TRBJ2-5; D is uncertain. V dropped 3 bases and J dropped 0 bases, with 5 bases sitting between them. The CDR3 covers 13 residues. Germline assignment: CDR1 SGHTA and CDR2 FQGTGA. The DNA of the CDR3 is TGTGCCAGCAGCTTGGTTCACCAAGAGACCCAGTACTTC. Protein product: CASSLVHQETQYF. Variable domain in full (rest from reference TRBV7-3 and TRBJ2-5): GAGVSQTPSNKVTEKGKYVELRCDPISGHTALYWYRQSLGQGPEFLIYFQGTGAADDSGLPNDRFFAVRPEGSVSTLKIQRTERGDSAVYLCASSLVHQETQYFGPGTRLLVL.

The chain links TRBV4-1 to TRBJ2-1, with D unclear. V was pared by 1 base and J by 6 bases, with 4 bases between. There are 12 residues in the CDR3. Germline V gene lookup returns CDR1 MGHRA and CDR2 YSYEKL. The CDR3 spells CASSQGPNEQFF. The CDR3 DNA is TGCGCCAGCAGCCAAGGGCCCAATGAGCAGTTCTTC.

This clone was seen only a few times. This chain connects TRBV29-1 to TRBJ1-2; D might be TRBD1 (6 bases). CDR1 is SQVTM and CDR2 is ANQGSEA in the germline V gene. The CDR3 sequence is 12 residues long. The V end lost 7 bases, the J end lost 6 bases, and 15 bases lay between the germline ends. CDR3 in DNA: TGCAGCGCCTCGGGGGGCGGGGATGGCTACACCTTC. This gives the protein CSASGGGDGYTF.

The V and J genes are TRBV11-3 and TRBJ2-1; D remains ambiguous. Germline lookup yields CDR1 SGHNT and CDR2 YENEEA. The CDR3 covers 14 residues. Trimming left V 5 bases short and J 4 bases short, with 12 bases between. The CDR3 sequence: CASSHPGAYNEQFF. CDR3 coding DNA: TGTGCCAGCAGCCATCCTGGCGCTTACAATGAGCAGTTCTTC.

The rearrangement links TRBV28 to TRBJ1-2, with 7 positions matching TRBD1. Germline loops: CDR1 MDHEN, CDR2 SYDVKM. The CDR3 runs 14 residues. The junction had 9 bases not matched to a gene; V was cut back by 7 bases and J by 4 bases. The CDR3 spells CASTERGQFYGYTF. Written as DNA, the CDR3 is TGTGCCAGCACCGAGAGGGGGCAGTTCTATGGCTACACCTTC.

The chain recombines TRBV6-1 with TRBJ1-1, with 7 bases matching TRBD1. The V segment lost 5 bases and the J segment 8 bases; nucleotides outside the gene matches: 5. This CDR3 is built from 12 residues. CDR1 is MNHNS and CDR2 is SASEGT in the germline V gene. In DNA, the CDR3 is TGTGCCAGCAGTTTTTTCAGGGGGGAAGCTTTCTTT. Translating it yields CASSFFRGEAFF.

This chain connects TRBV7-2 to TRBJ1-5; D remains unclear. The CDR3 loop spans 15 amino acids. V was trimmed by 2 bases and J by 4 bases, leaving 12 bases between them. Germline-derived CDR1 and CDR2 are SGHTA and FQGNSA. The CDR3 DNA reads TGTGCCAGCAGCTTAAAAGCCAGTTCAAATCAGCCCCAGCATTTT. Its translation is CASSLKASSNQPQHF.

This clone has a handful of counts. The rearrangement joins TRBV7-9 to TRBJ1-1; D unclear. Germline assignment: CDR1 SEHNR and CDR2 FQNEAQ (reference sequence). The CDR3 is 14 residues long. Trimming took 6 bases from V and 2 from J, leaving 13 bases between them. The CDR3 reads CASRIEGFNTEAFF. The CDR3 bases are TGTGCCAGCAGGATTGAAGGGTTCAACACTGAAGCTTTCTTT.